The 10 T cell receptor beta chains below all came from one sample that was sequenced in a study of post-analysis software for immune sequencing data. Whole-study results and caveats: Controls had lower frequencies than patients of 4 or 5 TRBV segments, which included TRBV5-6, TRBV5-1 and TRBV20-1.

Every TCR beta cDNA library bore unique molecular identifiers. TCRdb re-called the PCR reads with MiXCR, one entry per CDR3 protein. Of around 500,000 distinct CDR3 sequences listed, around 34% are singletons. The antigens these receptors bind are not known. What was sequenced was blood. These receptors all come from a girl aged 2-17 years with multiple sclerosis.

This clonotype was observed a single time. V is TRBV9 and J is TRBJ2-1; a weak D match, TRBD1 (6 bases). V gave up 3 bases and J gave up 3 bases, with 13 bases separating them. This CDR3 contains 15 residues. The germline V gene has CDR1 SGDLS and CDR2 YYNGEE. DNA of the CDR3: TGTGCCAGCAGCGGAAGAGACAGGAACTACAATGAGCAGTTCTTC. Translated: CASSGRDRNYNEQFF.

The genes are TRBV4-1 and TRBJ1-2; D remains ambiguous. V lost 3 bases and J 4 bases, leaving 12 bases between the germline ends. Germline CDR1 and CDR2: MGHRA and YSYEKL. The length of the CDR3 is 14 residues. The CDR3 spells CASSQVTESYGYTF. The CDR3 DNA sequence: TGCGCCAGCAGCCAGGTTACTGAGAGCTATGGCTACACCTTC.

The genes are TRBV7-9 and TRBJ1-1; tentative D call: TRBD1 (6 bases). CDR3 size: 13 residues. Germline CDR1 and CDR2: SEHNR and FQNEAQ (reference sequence). Trimming took 7 bases from V and 8 from J, leaving 17 bases between them. The CDR3 loop reads CASTHERGSEAFF. CDR3 DNA: TGTGCCAGCACCCACGAGAGGGGGAGCGAAGCTTTCTTT. Variable domain in full (rest from reference TRBV7-9 and TRBJ1-1): DTGVSQNPRHKITKRGQNVTFRCDPISEHNRLYWYRQTLGQGPEFLTYFQNEAQLEKSRLLSDRFSAERPKGSFSTLEIQRTEQGDSAMYLCASTHERGSEAFFGQGTRLTVV.

The sample holds many counts of this clonotype. This chain connects TRBV7-7 to TRBJ2-1; D ambiguous. Per germline, CDR1 SSHAT and CDR2 FNYEAQ (reference sequence). CDR3 length: 13 amino acids. V was trimmed by 5 bases and J by 8 bases, leaving 13 bases between them. The CDR3: CASSMDRGHEQFF. CDR3 bases: TGTGCCAGCAGCATGGACCGAGGCCATGAGCAGTTCTTC.

This clonotype occurred a few times. The chain links TRBV29-1 to TRBJ1-2; D possibly corresponds to TRBD1 (5 bases). Germline V CDR1 and CDR2: SQVTM, ANQGSEA. Trimming removed 3 bases from V and 4 bases from J, with 15 bases in between. The CDR3 sequence is 14 residues long. Written as DNA, the CDR3 is TGCAGCGTTGAGATGGGGGTTGGTAGCTATGGCTACACCTTC. Translated, it gives CSVEMGVGSYGYTF. The full variable domain, rest sourced from reference TRBV29-1 and TRBJ1-2, is SAVISQKPSRDICQRGTSLTIQCQVDSQVTMMFWYRQQPGQSLTLIATANQGSEATYESGFVIDKFPISRPNLTFSTLTVSNMSPEDSSIYLCSVEMGVGSYGYTFGSGTRLTVV.

This clonotype appeared a single time. This chain joins TRBV5-1 and TRBJ1-1, with D possibly TRBD1 on 6 matching bases. Trimming stripped 4 bases from V and 7 bases from J, with 17 bases between. This CDR3 is built from 14 residues. The V gene's germline CDR1 is SGHRS and CDR2 YFSETQ. The CDR3 nucleotides read TGCGCCAGCAGCCTCGGACAGAACCCCCTTGAAGCTTTCTTT. Protein sequence: CASSLGQNPLEAFF.

This clonotype has just a few counts. This CDR3 is CAIRRDRGRDGYTF. The CDR3 DNA reads TGTGCCATCAGGAGGGACAGGGGGCGTGATGGCTACACCTTC. This chain links TRBV10-3 with TRBJ1-2; 12 bases map to TRBD1. J was trimmed by 6 bases and V by 6 bases; bases with no gene match: 5. Looked up from germline, CDR1 is ENHRY and CDR2 is SYGVKD. There are 14 residues in the CDR3.

The chain couples TRBV4-2 to TRBJ1-6; 7 bases agree with TRBD1. CDR1 and CDR2 from the germline V gene are LGHNA and YNFKEQ. The V gene end was trimmed by 0 bases and the J gene end by 4 bases; junction bases not matched to a gene: 3. The CDR3 has 16 residues. The CDR3 DNA sequence: TGTGCCAGCAGCCAAGAATTACAGGGGTATAATTCACCCCTCCACTTT. Translating it yields CASSQELQGYNSPLHF.

The table lists this clonotype with a few counts. This chain joins TRBV20-1 and TRBJ1-2; tentatively, D is TRBD1 (6 bases). The CDR3 has 14 amino acids. Per germline, CDR1 DFQATT and CDR2 SNEGSKA (reference sequence). V lost 0 bases to trimming and J lost 7 bases, with 15 bases between them. The CDR3 reads CSARDSAGASGYTF. CDR3 nucleotide sequence: TGCAGTGCTAGAGATTCTGCGGGGGCGAGTGGCTACACCTTC.

This clonotype showed up just a few times. The chain has TRBV7-8 and TRBJ2-7; D might be TRBD1 (5 bases). Germline V CDR1 and CDR2: SGHVS, FQNEAQ. The CDR3 contains 14 residues. Deletions cut 5 bases from V and 0 bases from J, with 11 bases between. The CDR3, as DNA: TGTGCCAGCAGCCCAAGGACACCCTCCTACGAGCAGTACTTC. Protein: CASSPRTPSYEQYF.